The 4 T cell receptor beta chains given below trace back to one sample, sequenced in a study of response to subunit inactivated influenza vaccine. TCRdb fed the RT-PCR reads into MiXCR, producing one record per CDR3 protein. Here the sample spans fewer than 250,000 distinct CDR3 sequences, approximately 15% being singletons. The specimen was CD8+ T cells sorted from PBMCs, collected about 5 days after vaccination. Receptors originate from a man aged 50 to 59 who received an inactivated influenza vaccine.

This clonotype occurred a few times. This chain uses TRBV7-9 with TRBJ2-7; D may be TRBD2 (7 bases). CDR1 is SEHNR, CDR2 FQNEAQ, per germline (reference sequence). V was shortened by 5 bases and J by 0 bases, with 14 bases between the two germline ends. This CDR3 spans 15 amino acids. This chain's CDR3 is CASSLGGATSYEQYF. In DNA, the CDR3 is TGTGCCAGCAGCCTGGGGGGGGCGACCTCCTACGAGCAGTACTTC.

The V and J genes are TRBV7-8 and TRBJ2-5; D not certain. Germline lookup yields CDR1 SGHVS and CDR2 FQNEAQ. Trimming took 2 bases from V and 3 from J, leaving 13 bases between them. CDR3 length: 15 residues. For the CDR3, the DNA is TGTGCCAGCAGCTTACCTCAATCGCCTGAAGAGACCCAGTACTTC. Protein: CASSLPQSPEETQYF.

This chain joins TRBV4-2 and TRBJ2-3, with D unresolved. This CDR3 comprises 18 residues. V lost 1 base and J 4 bases, leaving 21 bases between the germline ends. Germline loops: CDR1 LGHNA, CDR2 YNFKEQ. Written as DNA, the CDR3 is TGTGCCAGCAGCCAAGCCTCCCCCTACCGGAGCCTCCCAGATACGCAGTATTTT. Encoded protein: CASSQASPYRSLPDTQYF.

This clonotype was detected a few times. V usage is TRBV6-1 and J usage is TRBJ2-7; 7 bases align to TRBD2. The CDR3 is made up of 15 amino acids. Germline V lookup: CDR1 MNHNS, CDR2 SASEGT. With V trimmed by 5 bases and J by 7 bases, 14 bases remained unmatched. The CDR3 spells CASSTLSGVGREQYF. For the CDR3, the DNA is TGTGCCAGCAGTACCCTCAGCGGGGTAGGAAGGGAGCAGTACTTC.